This TCR beta chain was found in a study of quantifying T cell responses using KT2 cells. Study details: TCR alpha and beta constant-region primers primed reverse transcription of RNA.

The table lists this clonotype with a few counts. A single-stranded UMI oligo with SP2 sequence was ligated to cDNA 3' ends. The first PCR ran approximately 4 cycles with an equimolar RC1.1 and RC1.2 beta primer mix. TCRdb re-analysed the UMI-ligation and nested PCR reads in MiXCR, keeping a single row per CDR3 protein. Of fewer than 50,000 distinct CDR3 sequences in the sample, over 15% were seen once. CDR1 GTSNPN and CDR2 SVGIG come from the germline V gene (reference sequence). The length of the CDR3 is 12 residues. The germline V and J ends were trimmed by 3 bases and 3 bases, with 5 bases remaining between them.

The TCR originated in a human donor. The chain uses TRBV30 and TRBJ2-2; D not certain. The sample consisted of PBMCs spiked with cells of the T cell clone KT2. Written as DNA, the CDR3 is TGTGCCTGGAGATTGTACACCGGGGAGCTGTTTTTT. Its translation: CAWRLYTGELFF.